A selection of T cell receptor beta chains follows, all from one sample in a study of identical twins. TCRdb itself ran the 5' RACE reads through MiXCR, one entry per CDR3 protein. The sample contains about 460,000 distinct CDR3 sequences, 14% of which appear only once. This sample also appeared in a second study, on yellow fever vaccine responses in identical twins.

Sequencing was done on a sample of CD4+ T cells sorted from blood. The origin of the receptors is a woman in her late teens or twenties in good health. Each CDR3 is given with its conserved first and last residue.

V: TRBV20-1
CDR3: CSARQGGGFQETQYF

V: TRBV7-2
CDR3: CASSLVFARSTDTQYF

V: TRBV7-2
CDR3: CASSLVGGIGANVLTF

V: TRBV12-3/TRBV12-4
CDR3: CASSPGLATDTQYF

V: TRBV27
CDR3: CASSLHDRTLNTQYF

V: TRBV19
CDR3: CARTMVGLQDTDTQYF

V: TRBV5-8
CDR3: CASSHRVGEQFF

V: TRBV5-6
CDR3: CASSLREGGRGTEAFF

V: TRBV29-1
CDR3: CSVEAMKLASYNEQFF

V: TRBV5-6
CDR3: CASSWGLAGKSNEQFF

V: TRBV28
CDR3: CASSFGQRGYGYTF

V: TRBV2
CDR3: CASSEALFGVWRDTQYF

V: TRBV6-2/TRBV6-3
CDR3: CASSYTVSPQFF

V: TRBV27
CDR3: CASSRNPKREFLDEQFF

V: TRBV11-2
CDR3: CASTTSDGRRNEQFF

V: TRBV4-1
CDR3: CASSYELAGGMTDTQYF

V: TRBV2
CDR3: CASSDPVGGTYEQYF

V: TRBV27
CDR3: CASMDRQETQYF

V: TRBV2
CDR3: CASSEVFGAYEQYF

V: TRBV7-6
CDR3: CASSFSDRNNSPLHF

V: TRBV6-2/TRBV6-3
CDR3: CASSPPSGSEQFF

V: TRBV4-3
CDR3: CASSQGAGAPYEQYF

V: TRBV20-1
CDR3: CSARARDEQYF

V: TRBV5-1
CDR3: CASSPRASTGELFF

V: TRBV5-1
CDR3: CASSPYRGETQYF

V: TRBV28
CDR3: CASRAGGGNQPQHF

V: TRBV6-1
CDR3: CASSRTGERGYTF

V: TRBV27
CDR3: CASSSWTSGRADEQFF

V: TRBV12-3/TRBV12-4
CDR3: CASSSKTDRAHEQYF

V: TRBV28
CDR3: CASRGERGARDGELFF